This T cell receptor (beta chain) derives from a study of T cell responses to AZD1222 COVID-19 vaccine. The CDR3 spans 10 residues. The germline V gene encodes CDR1 LGHNA and CDR2 YNFKEQ. Trimming pared 4 bases from V and 12 bases from J, leaving 9 bases between. TCRdb's table, derived via immunoSEQ multiplex PCR, lists solely in-frame clones and lacks some. The sample has around 140,000 clones; approximately 94% are singletons. The clonotype originates from an adult in good health. This chain connects TRBV4-2 to TRBJ1-1; no definite D call. The sequencing here drew on peripheral blood, taken on day 0 of AZD1222 vaccination. CDR3 residues: CASSRDRTFF. In nucleotides, the CDR3 is TGTGCCAGCAGCCGCGACCGAACTTTCTTT.